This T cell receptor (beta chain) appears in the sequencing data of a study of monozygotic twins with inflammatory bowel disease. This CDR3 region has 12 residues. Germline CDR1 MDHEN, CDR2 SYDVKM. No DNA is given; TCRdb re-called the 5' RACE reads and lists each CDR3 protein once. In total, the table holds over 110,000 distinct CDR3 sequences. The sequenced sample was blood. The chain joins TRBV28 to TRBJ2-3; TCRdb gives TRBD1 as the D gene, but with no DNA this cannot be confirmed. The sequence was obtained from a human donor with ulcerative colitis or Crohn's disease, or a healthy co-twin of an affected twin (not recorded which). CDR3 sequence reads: CASRTPGDTQYF.